This record concerns one TCR beta chain sequence. CDR1 SGHDT and CDR2 YYEEEE come from the germline V gene. The CDR3 spans 13 residues. With 1 base removed from V and 6 bases from J, the gap between germline ends came to 11 bases. The data were taken from a study of PD-1 blockade in classical Hodgkin lymphoma. Study overall: Administration of nivolumab to patients was at 3 mg/kg intravenously every 2 weeks.

Assay: immunoSEQ multiplex PCR; the TCRdb copy retains only in-frame clones and omits some. The sample holds around 34,000 clones, over 60% seen once. Relapses following autologous stem cell transplantation were seen in all patients, with brentuximab vedotin exposure varying. Complete response, partial response or progressive disease was recorded as best response. The input for sequencing was peripheral blood mononuclear cells (PBMCs), taken before the second cycle of nivolumab. The receptor comes from a human donor with classical Hodgkin lymphoma. The rearrangement links TRBV5-6 to TRBJ2-7, with a weak D call TRBD1 (6 bases). The DNA of the CDR3 is TGTGCCAGCAGCTTGTTCAGGGGTGGCGAGCAGTACTTC. Translating it yields CASSLFRGGEQYF.